Here is one T cell receptor (beta chain) with its context. The same CDR3 also results from other DNA sequences found in this sample. The CDR3 sequence is 14 residues long. With V trimmed by 5 bases and J by 3 bases, 4 bases remained unmatched. The germline V gene has CDR1 SGHRS and CDR2 YFSETQ. The donors were adults (healthy and HIV-negative) with no recent acute infections or vaccinations. The data were obtained in a study of shared clonotypes between healthy human individuals. Each replicate PCR on the sorted subsets used roughly 210 ng DNA (around 30,000 T cell genomes). Assay used: immunoSEQ multiplex PCR; TCRdb lists only in-frame clones, some missing. The sample has approximately 1,500,000 clones, roughly 98% seen once.

The chain joins TRBV5-1 to TRBJ1-1; 10 nucleotides align to TRBD1. The receptor comes from a man aged 25 to 40 in good health. The source material was naive CD4+ T cells sorted from blood. Subset reported: CD45RA+ positively selected. Written as DNA, the CDR3 is TGCGCCAGCAGTCCGGGACAGGGGTACACTGAAGCTTTCTTT. Its protein is CASSPGQGYTEAFF.